The sequence of this T cell receptor beta chain was determined in a study of T-cell memory formation after mild COVID-19 (dated by TCRdb to the early 2020s). For the wider study: TCR sequence clusters from the two donors were largely donor specific. Two young, previously healthy adult volunteers, one female and one male, were included in the cohort. In a couple of donors, T-cell clones that expanded and contracted after mild COVID-19 were tracked by sequencing TCRalpha and TCRbeta repertoires over time.

PBMCs were isolated by Ficoll-Paque density gradient centrifugation. Instrument used: Illumina NovaSeq 6000. TCRalpha and TCRbeta cDNA libraries were constructed by 5'RACE with constant-segment primers, with sample barcodes and unique molecular identifiers being introduced. Trizol reagent was used to extract RNA from every sample. Libraries were amplified in two PCR steps, with a second sample barcode and Illumina TruSeq adapters added in the second step. Libraries were sequenced on an Illumina NovaSeq with 2 x 150 bp paired-end reads. The authors' analysis ran thus. The reads were demultiplexed and collapsed into UMI-guided consensus sequences using migec v1.2.7. Using mixcr v2.1.11, the UMI consensuses were aligned to TRA and TRB V and J templates and assembled into clonotypes. A clonotype was counted as expanded or contracted only when both edgeR and NoisET called the clonotype significant, with the noise models trained on biological replicates. For edgeR calls, a false discovery rate-adjusted p below 0.01 and a log2 fold-change threshold of 1 were applied. As an exploratory analysis of dynamics, PCA with hierarchical clustering was applied to max-normalized trajectories of the 1000 most abundant clonotypes. Each responding clone was given a CD4 or CD8 phenotype based on the CD4+ and CD8+ repertoires, which had been sequenced separately. TCRdb trimmed public reads at Q25 via fastp, called clones via MiXCR and kept in-frame beta chains. Rows with a matching CDR3 protein are joined into one entry that keeps the most common DNA and genes. The authors' filters were not applied to this entry. For this sample there are hundreds of thousands of distinct CDR3 sequences; roughly 20% appear just once. Around 13% of the sample is taken by the ten largest.

Details on this clonotype: This clone's antigen is unknown. It has no much larger one-base neighbor in the sample; base qualities were not kept.

Broad study findings and their caveats: The study covered only a couple of mild cases, and larger cohorts including severe cases with pre-infection samples were considered necessary. Clones that contracted from day 15 to 85 showed balanced CD4/CD8 phenotypes, whereas a second wave of clones that expanded from day 15 to 37 leaned towards CD4+. Some responding clones were found in pre-infection memory, which suggests that pre-existing cross-reactive memory T cells took part in the SARS-CoV-2 response. Contracting CD4+ clones were located mainly in the CM and EM memory subsets, whereas CD8+ clones were found to be enriched in EMRA. Whether the second-wave clones peaking on day 37 were SARS-CoV-2 specific was not confirmed.

V was cut back by 2 bases and J by 3 bases, leaving a gap of 13 bases between them. Measured from the cysteine to the phenylalanine, the CDR3 is 16 residues long. Left in the record is the CDR3 DNA by itself, 48 bases read in frame from the first base. The germline V gene encodes CDR1 ENHRY and CDR2 SYGVKD. This clonotype was obtained from an adult woman who had mild COVID-19 (a few samples of this study predate the infection). The sample titles of this study are shuffled in the database, so cell type and time point are left out; the donor was told from shared clones. Recombination linked TRBV10-3 to TRBJ2-2, with the D gene uncertain. The sequenced material came from PBMCs or a T cell subset sorted from them (not recorded which). The CDR3 sequence is CAISEGFPSDTGELFF. In nucleotide form, the sequence is TGTGCCATCAGTGAGGGGTTCCCGTCGGACACCGGGGAGCTGTTTTTT.